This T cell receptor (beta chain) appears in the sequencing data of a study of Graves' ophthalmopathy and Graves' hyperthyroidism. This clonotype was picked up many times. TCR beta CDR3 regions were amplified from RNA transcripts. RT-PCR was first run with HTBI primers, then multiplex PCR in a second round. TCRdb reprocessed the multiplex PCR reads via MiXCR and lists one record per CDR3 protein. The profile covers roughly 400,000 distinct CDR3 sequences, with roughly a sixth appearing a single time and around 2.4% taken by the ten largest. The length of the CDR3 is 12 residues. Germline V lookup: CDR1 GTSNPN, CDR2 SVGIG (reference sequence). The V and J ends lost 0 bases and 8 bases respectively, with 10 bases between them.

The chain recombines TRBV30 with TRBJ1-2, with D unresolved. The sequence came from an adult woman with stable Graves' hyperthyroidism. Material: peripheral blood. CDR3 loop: CAWSVPERGYTF. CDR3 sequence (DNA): TGTGCCTGGAGTGTACCCGAAAGGGGCTACACCTTC.